Shown below are 22 T cell receptor beta chains from a single sample sequenced in a study of blood T cells in healthy people across ages. A second PCR, run for roughly 7 to 12 cycles, used a sample-barcoded 5' primer plus a J-beta primer mix. MiXCR was run by TCRdb on the 5' RACE reads, yielding one entry per CDR3 protein. This table has about 720,000 distinct CDR3 sequences, 22% appearing once. The specimen was blood. These receptors were obtained from a man aged 65 to 79 in good health.

This clonotype was seen a handful of times. This chain joins TRBV12-3 or TRBV12-4 and TRBJ2-5; the D is unclear. The CDR3 runs 14 residues. Trimming removed 2 bases at V and 5 bases at J, with 12 bases between. The CDR3 here is CASSLFIGQETQYF. Written as DNA, the CDR3 is TGTGCCAGCAGTTTATTCATAGGGCAGGAGACCCAGTACTTC.

In its sample, this clonotype was seen a few times. The CDR3 region is CASGSRGLAGVSCEQYV. The CDR3 nucleotides read TGTGCTAGTGGTTCCCGAGGACTAGCGGGAGTTTCATGCGAGCAGTACGTC. The J gene is TRBJ2-7, the V gene TRBV12-5; 13 bases align to TRBD2. The CDR3 runs to 17 residues. The V gene's germline CDR1 is LGHNT and CDR2 FRNRAP. After removal of 4 bases from V and 6 bases from J, the junction contained 12 bases not matched to a gene.

CDR3 sequence (DNA): TGCGCCAGCAGCCTTGGGACAGGTCGGTTCTACGAGCAGTACTTC. Translated: CASSLGTGRFYEQYF. The rearrangement uses TRBV5-1 and TRBJ2-7, with 8 bases aligning to TRBD1. Germline V gene data show CDR1 as SGHRS and CDR2 as YFSETQ. This CDR3 comprises 15 residues. V shed 4 bases, J shed 3 bases, and the junction held 9 bases outside the gene matches.

This chain connects TRBV5-1 to TRBJ2-3, with 7 bases lining up with TRBD1. Per germline, CDR1 SGHRS and CDR2 YFSETQ. CDR3 length: 15 amino acids. J was trimmed by 9 bases and V by 4 bases; bases with no gene match: 14. Here the CDR3 reads CASSSTGAGIRTQYF. DNA of the CDR3: TGCGCCAGCAGCAGTACAGGGGCAGGAATACGGACGCAGTATTTT.

The chain couples TRBV27 to TRBJ2-1, with TRBD1 matching over 9 bases. The CDR3 sequence is 13 residues long. J lost 7 bases, V lost 6 bases, and 4 bases had no gene match. In germline, CDR1 is MNHEY, CDR2 SMNVEV (reference sequence). The CDR3 loop reads CASRQTGGNEQFF. CDR3 in DNA: TGTGCCAGCAGACAGACAGGGGGGAATGAGCAGTTCTTC.

V is TRBV4-1 and J is TRBJ2-4; TRBD1 agrees at 7 bases. CDR1 MGHRA and CDR2 YSYEKL come from the germline V gene. The CDR3 contains 16 residues. J lost 0 bases, V lost 4 bases, and 6 bases had no gene match. CDR3 coding DNA: TGCGCCAGCAGCCTCGGGACAGATTTAGCCAAAAACATTCAGTACTTC. Translated, it gives CASSLGTDLAKNIQYF.

The rearrangement joins TRBV6-5 to TRBJ1-1; 8 nucleotides match TRBD1. Germline V gene sequence: CDR1 MNHEY, CDR2 SVGAGI. J was trimmed by 10 bases and V by 4 bases; bases with no gene match: 5. The CDR3 spans 12 residues. CDR3 in amino acids: CASSSGQGRAFF. DNA of the CDR3: TGTGCCAGCAGTTCCGGACAGGGAAGAGCTTTCTTT.

The J gene is TRBJ1-5, the V gene TRBV6-6, with 7 bases lining up with TRBD1. Germline V CDR1 and CDR2: MNHNY, SVGAGI (reference sequence). V shed 6 bases, J shed 1 base, and the junction held 9 bases outside the gene matches. CDR3 length: 16 amino acids. CDR3 DNA sequence: TGTGCCAGCAGCCCATACGCACAGGGGAGCAATCAGCCCCAGCATTTT. Translation gives CASSPYAQGSNQPQHF.

The rearrangement uses TRBV7-9 and TRBJ2-1, with 9 bases identical to TRBD1. This CDR3 is built from 14 residues. J gave up 7 bases and V 6 bases, and 7 bases lay outside the gene matches. Germline values: CDR1 SEHNR, CDR2 FQNEAQ (reference sequence). The CDR3 sequence: CASRPGTGRNEQFF. CDR3 nucleotide sequence: TGTGCCAGCAGGCCCGGGACAGGGAGAAATGAGCAGTTCTTC.

This chain connects TRBV7-9 to TRBJ1-6; D unresolved. The CDR3 consists of 15 residues. With 6 bases removed from V and 9 bases from J, the gap between germline ends came to 18 bases. Per germline, CDR1 SEHNR and CDR2 FQNEAQ (reference sequence). In DNA form, the CDR3 reads TGTGCCAGCAGTCCAATGGGAGAGTCGGGTTCACCCCTCCACTTT. It codes for CASSPMGESGSPLHF.

This chain joins TRBV12-3 or TRBV12-4 and TRBJ2-7; D possibly corresponds to TRBD2 (7 bases). Trimming shortened V by 6 bases and J by 3 bases, and 15 bases separated the two germline ends. The CDR3 consists of 14 residues. Written as DNA, the CDR3 is TGTGCCAGCAGCCTACAGGGAGGGGACTACGAGCAGTACTTC. Encoded protein: CASSLQGGDYEQYF.

The chain combines TRBV28 with TRBJ2-7, with D possibly matching TRBD1 (6 bases). Trimming removed 4 bases at V and 3 bases at J, with 13 bases between. This CDR3 is built from 14 residues. From germline, CDR1 is MDHEN and CDR2 SYDVKM. The CDR3 loop reads CASSSGAVNYEQYV. Here the CDR3 DNA reads TGTGCCAGCAGTTCAGGGGCCGTCAACTACGAGCAGTACGTC.

As for this clonotype: An end of the junction differs from the germline gene, which may be a read error. The chain couples TRBV28 to TRBJ1-2, with no clear D. Germline CDR1 and CDR2: MDHEN and SYDVKM. CDR3 length: 12 residues. As DNA, the CDR3 is TGTGCCAGCAGGATGTCCTGGAGTTTATCAGTCTTC. It codes for CASRMSWSLSVF.

The table lists this clonotype with a few counts. V is TRBV2 and J is TRBJ1-1; no clear D gene. The CDR3 totals 15 residues. V lost 5 bases and J 3 bases, leaving 16 bases between the germline ends. Germline V gene lookup returns CDR1 SNHLY and CDR2 FYNNEI. The CDR3 reads CASSQPGVEDTEAFF. In DNA form, the CDR3 reads TGTGCCAGCAGTCAACCGGGAGTTGAGGACACTGAAGCTTTCTTT.

This CDR3 is CASSVGDRSFYEQYF. CDR3 bases: TGTGCCAGCAGCGTAGGAGACAGGAGCTTCTACGAGCAGTACTTC. The chain uses TRBV9 and TRBJ2-7; D is possibly TRBD1 (6 bases). Trimming shortened V by 0 bases and J by 3 bases, and 13 bases separated the two germline ends. The CDR3 is made up of 15 amino acids. Germline V gene lookup returns CDR1 SGDLS and CDR2 YYNGEE.

V is TRBV20-1 and J is TRBJ1-1; no definite D call. The CDR3 consists of 13 residues. The germline CDR1 and CDR2 sequences are DFQATT and SNEGSKA (reference sequence). Deletions cut 3 bases from V and 0 bases from J, with 8 bases between. CDR3 coding DNA: TGCAGTGCTAGCGAGTGGGTGAACACTGAAGCTTTCTTT. It is translated as CSASEWVNTEAFF.

In regard to this clonotype: One end of the junction is discordant with germline, which a read error may explain. V is TRBV7-2 and J is TRBJ2-5; the D gene is possibly TRBD2 (6 bases). The length of the CDR3 is 14 residues. Germline values: CDR1 SGHTA, CDR2 FQGNSA. Written as DNA, the CDR3 is TGTCCCAGCAGCTTCCAGCGGGCCCAAGAGACCCAGTACTTC. This codes for CPSSFQRAQETQYF.

This chain uses TRBV5-1 with TRBJ2-3; 13 nucleotides match TRBD2. In germline, CDR1 is SGHRS, CDR2 YFSETQ. Trimming took 3 bases from V and 3 from J; bases not matched to a gene: 7. This CDR3 is 17 amino acids long. The CDR3 spells CASSSTSGGASTDTQYF. The CDR3, as DNA: TGCGCCAGCAGCTCCACTAGCGGGGGGGCGTCTACAGATACGCAGTATTTT.

This clonotype has just a few counts. CDR3 sequence: CSASLRSRGGEQYF. The CDR3 nucleotides read TGCAGTGCTAGTCTCCGATCTCGGGGGGGAGAGCAGTATTTT. The chain combines TRBV20-1 with TRBJ2-3, with 8 positions matching TRBD2. Unmatched junction bases numbered 13, after V lost 3 bases and J lost 11 bases. CDR3 length: 14 residues. Germline V gene lookup returns CDR1 DFQATT and CDR2 SNEGSKA (reference sequence).

This clonotype appeared a few times. V and J are TRBV7-9 and TRBJ1-2; possible D gene TRBD1, 5 bases. The CDR3 is 14 residues long. Per germline, CDR1 SEHNR and CDR2 FQNEAQ (reference sequence). Trimming took off 4 bases at V and 6 bases at J, with 15 bases between the two ends. CDR3 amino acids: CASSSFTGVHGYTF. In DNA form, the CDR3 reads TGTGCCAGCAGCTCATTTACAGGAGTTCATGGCTACACCTTC.

This clonotype occurred a few times. The rearrangement links TRBV20-1 to TRBJ2-3; 10 positions agree with TRBD2. CDR3 size: 14 residues. Germline CDR1 DFQATT, CDR2 SNEGSKA (reference sequence). V was pared by 3 bases and J by 8 bases, with 8 bases of the junction left unmatched. The chain's CDR3 is CSASHALAGGTQYF. The CDR3 nucleotides are TGCAGTGCTAGCCACGCGTTAGCGGGAGGTACGCAGTATTTT.

The chain links TRBV5-1 to TRBJ1-1; 9 nucleotides agree with TRBD1. Germline CDR1 SGHRS, CDR2 YFSETQ. The CDR3 runs 15 residues. V shed 3 bases and J 7 bases; nucleotides not matched to a gene: 10. The CDR3 is CASSSSGQGMGEAFF. In nucleotides, the CDR3 is TGCGCCAGCAGCTCATCGGGACAGGGTATGGGTGAAGCTTTCTTT.